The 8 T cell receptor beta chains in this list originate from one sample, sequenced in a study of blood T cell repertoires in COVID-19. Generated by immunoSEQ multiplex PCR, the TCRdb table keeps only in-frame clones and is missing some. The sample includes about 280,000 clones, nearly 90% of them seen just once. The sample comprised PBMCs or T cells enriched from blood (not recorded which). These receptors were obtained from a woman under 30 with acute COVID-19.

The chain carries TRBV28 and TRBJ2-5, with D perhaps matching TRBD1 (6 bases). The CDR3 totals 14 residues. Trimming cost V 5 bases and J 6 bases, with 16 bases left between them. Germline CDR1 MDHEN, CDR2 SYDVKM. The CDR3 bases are TGTGCCAGCAGTACAGGGTTTGGGCGCAAGACCCAGTACTTC. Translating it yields CASSTGFGRKTQYF.

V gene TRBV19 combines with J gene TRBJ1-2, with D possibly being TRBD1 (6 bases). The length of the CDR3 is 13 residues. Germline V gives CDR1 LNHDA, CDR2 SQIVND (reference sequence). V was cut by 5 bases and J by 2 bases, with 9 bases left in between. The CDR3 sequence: CASSFGQNYGYTF. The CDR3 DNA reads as TGTGCCAGTAGTTTCGGACAGAACTATGGCTACACCTTC.

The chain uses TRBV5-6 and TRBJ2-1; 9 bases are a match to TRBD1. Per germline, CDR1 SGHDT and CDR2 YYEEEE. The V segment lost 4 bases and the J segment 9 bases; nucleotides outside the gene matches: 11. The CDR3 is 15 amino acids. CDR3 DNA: TGTGCCAGCAGCCATACGGGACAGGGTTCGCTTGAGCAGTTCTTC. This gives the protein CASSHTGQGSLEQFF.

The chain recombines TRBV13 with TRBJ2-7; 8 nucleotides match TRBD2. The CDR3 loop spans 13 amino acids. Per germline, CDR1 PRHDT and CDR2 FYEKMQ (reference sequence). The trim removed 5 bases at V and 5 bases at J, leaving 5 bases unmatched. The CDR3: CASSQRESDEQYF. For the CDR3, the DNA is TGTGCCAGCAGCCAGCGGGAGTCGGACGAGCAGTACTTC. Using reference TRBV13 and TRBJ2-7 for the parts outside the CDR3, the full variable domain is AAGVIQSPRHLIKEKRETATLKCYPIPRHDTVYWYQQGPGQDPQFLISFYEKMQSDKGSIPDRFSAQQFSDYHSELNMSSLELGDSALYFCASSQRESDEQYFGPGTRLTVT.

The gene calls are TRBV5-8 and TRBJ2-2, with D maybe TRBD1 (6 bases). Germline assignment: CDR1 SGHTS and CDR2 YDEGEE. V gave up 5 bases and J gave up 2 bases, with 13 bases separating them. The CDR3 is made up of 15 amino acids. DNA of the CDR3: TGTGCCAGCAGTACCACAGGGTTCAACACCGGGGAGCTGTTTTTT. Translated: CASSTTGFNTGELFF.

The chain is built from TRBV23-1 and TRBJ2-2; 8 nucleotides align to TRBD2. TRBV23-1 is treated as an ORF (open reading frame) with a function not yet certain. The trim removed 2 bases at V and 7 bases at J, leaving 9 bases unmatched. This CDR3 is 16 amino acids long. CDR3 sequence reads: CASSQLAGLSCGELFF. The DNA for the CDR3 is TGCGCCAGCAGTCAACTAGCGGGCCTGAGCTGCGGGGAGCTGTTTTTT.

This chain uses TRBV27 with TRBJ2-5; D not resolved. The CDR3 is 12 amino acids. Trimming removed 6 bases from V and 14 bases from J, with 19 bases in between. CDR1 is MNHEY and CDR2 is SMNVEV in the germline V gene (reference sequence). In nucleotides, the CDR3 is TGTGCCAGCAGCCAAAATGGAGCCGAAGACTACTTC. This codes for CASSQNGAEDYF.

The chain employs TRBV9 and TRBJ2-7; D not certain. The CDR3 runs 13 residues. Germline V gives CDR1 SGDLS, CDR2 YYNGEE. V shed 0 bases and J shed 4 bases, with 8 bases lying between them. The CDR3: CASSVDVSYEQYF. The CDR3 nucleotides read TGTGCCAGCAGCGTAGATGTTTCGTACGAGCAGTACTTC.